This entry lists 29 T cell receptor beta chains sequenced from one sample in a study of T cell changes during pregnancy in multiple sclerosis. This table comes from immunoSEQ multiplex PCR, and its TCRdb copy is limited to in-frame clones, with some not included. The sample consists of about 69,000 clones, more than 85% of them appearing once. The sample in question was CD4+ T cells from peripheral blood mononuclear cells, obtained in the third trimester of pregnancy. The receptors originated from a female donor in good health, enrolled as a control in a pregnancy study.

The V gene is TRBV19, the J gene TRBJ2-2; unclear D gene. This CDR3 comprises 15 residues. CDR1 LNHDA and CDR2 SQIVND come from the germline V gene (reference sequence). The V end was cut by 0 bases, the J end by 5 bases, with 10 bases between. CDR3 protein: CASSIDPTPTGELFF. The CDR3 coding sequence is TGTGCCAGTAGTATAGACCCAACACCAACCGGGGAGCTGTTTTTT.

The chain employs TRBV14 and TRBJ2-7; TRBD2 might be the D (7 bases). V lost 0 bases, J lost 11 bases, and 14 bases lay in between. The CDR3 is 13 residues long. Germline values: CDR1 SGHDN, CDR2 FVKESK. The CDR3 DNA reads as TGTGCCAGCAGCCAAGAAAGGGGGGGAAGTGAGTACTTC. This encodes CASSQERGGSEYF.

This chain uses TRBV2 with TRBJ2-7; TRBD1 agrees at 8 bases. This CDR3 has 12 residues. The ends lost 10 bases at V and 4 bases at J; junction bases unmatched: 6. Germline CDR1 reads SNHLY; CDR2 reads FYNNEI. CDR3 in amino acids: CATSRTGYEQYF. The CDR3 DNA follows: TGTGCCACCAGCCGGACAGGGTACGAGCAGTACTTC.

The chain carries TRBV4-3 and TRBJ1-5, with TRBD1 matching 7 bases. The CDR3 runs 14 residues. Per the germline V gene, CDR1 is LGHNA and CDR2 is YSLEER. V trimming: 0 bases; J trimming: 4 bases; junction bases outside the gene matches: 0. The DNA of the CDR3 is TGCGCCAGCAGCCAAGAGACAGGGAATCAGCCCCAGCATTTT. Translated: CASSQETGNQPQHF.

The CDR3 DNA follows: TGTGCCAGCAGCTCCGGACCGGGGGAGCAGTACTTC. Translation gives CASSSGPGEQYF. The rearrangement uses TRBV11-2 and TRBJ2-7; the D gene is possibly TRBD2 (5 bases). Germline V lookup: CDR1 SGHAT, CDR2 FQNNGV. This CDR3 is 12 amino acids long. Trimming stripped 4 bases from V and 7 bases from J, with 11 bases between.

The rearrangement links TRBV4-3 to TRBJ2-6; TRBD1 agrees at 7 bases. There are 18 residues in the CDR3. Germline loops: CDR1 LGHNA, CDR2 YSLEER. The junction had 12 bases not matched to a gene; V was cut back by 5 bases and J by 2 bases. The CDR3 region is CASSRTSGGFTGANVLTF. For the CDR3, the DNA is TGCGCCAGCAGCAGGACGTCAGGGGGTTTTACTGGGGCCAACGTCCTGACTTTC.

The chain joins TRBV29-1 to TRBJ2-7; D might be TRBD1 (6 bases). There are 14 residues in the CDR3. Germline values: CDR1 SQVTM, CDR2 ANQGSEA. Deletions cut 7 bases from V and 4 bases from J, with 20 bases between. The CDR3: CSAYGGLQGYEQYF. In nucleotides, the CDR3 is TGCAGCGCCTATGGGGGCCTTCAGGGATACGAGCAGTACTTC.

V and J are TRBV5-4 and TRBJ1-2; the D gene is possibly TRBD1 (5 bases). V was shortened by 6 bases and J by 8 bases, with 14 bases between the two germline ends. The CDR3 has 12 amino acids. Germline lookup yields CDR1 SGHNT and CDR2 YYREEE (reference sequence). The chain's CDR3 is CASNFGGFGYTF. CDR3 in DNA: TGTGCCAGCAACTTCGGGGGGTTCGGCTACACCTTC.

V and J are TRBV7-2 and TRBJ1-4; tentatively, D is TRBD1 (6 bases). CDR1 is SGHTA and CDR2 is FQGNSA in the germline V gene. The CDR3 runs to 15 residues. The V end lost 0 bases, the J end lost 4 bases, and 9 bases lay between the germline ends. CDR3 sequence (DNA): TGTGCCAGCAGCTTAGCGACAGGAATTAATGAAAAACTGTTTTTT. Protein sequence: CASSLATGINEKLFF.

J is TRBJ2-7 and V is TRBV28, with D tentatively TRBD2 (6 bases). CDR3 length: 14 residues. With 5 bases removed from V and 0 bases from J, the gap between germline ends came to 11 bases. Germline assignment: CDR1 MDHEN and CDR2 SYDVKM. The CDR3 bases are TGTGCCAGCAGTCTAGGCGGGGTCTCCTACGAGCAGTACTTC. Protein sequence: CASSLGGVSYEQYF. The entire variable domain, with the rest obtained from reference TRBV28 and TRBJ2-7, is as follows: DVKVTQSSRYLVKRTGEKVFLECVQDMDHENMFWYRQDPGLGLRLIYFSYDVKMKEKGDIPEGYSVSREKKERFSLILESASTNQTSMYLCASSLGGVSYEQYFGPGTRLTVT.

The CDR3 loop reads CASSPGPTSNQPQHF. In nucleotides, the CDR3 is TGTGCCAGCAGCCCTGGGCCAACGAGCAATCAGCCCCAGCATTTT. The chain has TRBV5-6 and TRBJ1-5; no clear D. With 4 bases removed from V and 1 base from J, the gap between germline ends came to 12 bases. Germline V gene lookup returns CDR1 SGHDT and CDR2 YYEEEE. CDR3 length: 15 amino acids.

This chain connects TRBV11-3 to TRBJ1-1; a weak D match, TRBD1 (6 bases). V shed 5 bases and J shed 0 bases, with 13 bases lying between them. The length of the CDR3 is 15 residues. Germline assignment: CDR1 SGHNT and CDR2 YENEEA. The DNA for the CDR3 is TGTGCCAGCAGCGGTCAAACAGGGATGAACACTGAAGCTTTCTTT. The encoded protein is CASSGQTGMNTEAFF.

V is TRBV30 and J is TRBJ1-6, with TRBD1 matching 7 bases. The CDR3 runs to 18 residues. Per germline, CDR1 GTSNPN and CDR2 SVGIG (reference sequence). V was pared by 3 bases and J by 1 base, with 12 bases of the junction left unmatched. CDR3 residues: CAWSQGGGGGSYNSPLHF. CDR3 nucleotides: TGTGCCTGGAGCCAGGGGGGAGGCGGCGGTTCCTATAATTCACCCCTCCACTTT.

J is TRBJ2-7 and V is TRBV5-8; the D gene is possibly TRBD2 (6 bases). V lost 0 bases to trimming and J lost 2 bases, with 18 bases between them. In germline, CDR1 is SGHTS, CDR2 YDEGEE. The CDR3 runs 17 residues. Here the CDR3 reads CASSLDRGTPAPYEQYF. The CDR3 region has the DNA TGTGCCAGCAGCTTGGACCGGGGGACTCCAGCTCCCTACGAGCAGTACTTC.

This rearrangement joins TRBV6-6 to TRBJ1-6, with 7 bases fitting TRBD1. Germline CDR1 and CDR2: MNHNY and SVGAGI (reference sequence). The CDR3 spans 15 residues. V was clipped by 7 bases and J by 4 bases; unmatched bases: 7. DNA for the CDR3: TGTGCCAGCAACGAGGGGGCAGTTTATAATTCACCCCTCCACTTT. It encodes CASNEGAVYNSPLHF.

The CDR3 bases are TGTGCCAGCAGCAACGTGCCCGGGACAGCAATCACAGATACGCAGTATTTT. Translation: CASSNVPGTAITDTQYF. The rearrangement uses TRBV5-8 and TRBJ2-3; the match to TRBD1 covers 7 bases. CDR1 and CDR2 (germline): SGHTS, YDEGEE. CDR3 length: 17 amino acids. Unmatched junction bases numbered 13, after V lost 4 bases and J lost 2 bases.

V and J are TRBV11-2 and TRBJ2-2; D is unresolved. CDR3 length equals 15 residues. Trimming pared 5 bases from V and 4 bases from J, leaving 14 bases between. Germline V gene sequence: CDR1 SGHAT, CDR2 FQNNGV. CDR3 residues: CASSRFAGPTGELFF. In DNA form, the CDR3 reads TGTGCCAGCAGCCGCTTTGCAGGCCCCACCGGGGAGCTGTTTTTT.

This chain joins TRBV19 and TRBJ2-2, with a possible D match to TRBD1 (6 bases). Germline lookup yields CDR1 LNHDA and CDR2 SQIVND (reference sequence). CDR3 length equals 14 residues. The V end lost 8 bases, the J end lost 5 bases, and 15 bases lay between the germline ends. The CDR3 here is CASGGLSRTGELFF. The CDR3, as DNA: TGTGCCAGTGGGGGCCTCTCGAGGACCGGGGAGCTGTTTTTT. Looking up the rest from reference TRBV19 and TRBJ2-2 gives the full variable domain: DGGITQSPKYLFRKEGQNVTLSCEQNLNHDAMYWYRQDPGQGLRLIYYSQIVNDFQKGDIAEGYSVSREKKESFPLTVTSAQKNPTAFYLCASGGLSRTGELFFGEGSRLTVL.

The V and J genes are TRBV7-2 and TRBJ2-1; 12 bases line up with TRBD1. This CDR3 is built from 16 residues. Trimming cost V 1 base and J 8 bases; bases outside gene matches: 6. Germline assignment: CDR1 SGHTA and CDR2 FQGNSA. The CDR3 here is CASSLDAGQGAYEQFF. Here the CDR3 DNA reads TGTGCCAGCAGCTTAGATGCGGGACAGGGGGCCTATGAGCAGTTCTTC.

This rearrangement joins TRBV6-6 to TRBJ1-4; D is uncertain. V lost 4 bases and J lost 8, with 14 bases in between. Germline CDR1 is MNHNY and CDR2 is SVGAGI (reference sequence). The CDR3 covers 14 residues. The CDR3 sequence is CASSSSGLREKLFF. The CDR3 DNA reads as TGTGCCAGCAGTTCCTCCGGCTTGAGGGAAAAACTGTTTTTT.

This clone has only one observation. The chain is built from TRBV27 and TRBJ2-7, with D perhaps matching TRBD1 (5 bases). The CDR3 runs to 13 residues. Trimming took 8 bases from V and 2 from J, leaving 13 bases between them. Per germline, CDR1 MNHEY and CDR2 SMNVEV (reference sequence). The CDR3 sequence is CASARAVTYEQYF. In DNA, the CDR3 is TGTGCCAGCGCCAGGGCCGTAACCTACGAGCAGTACTTC.

The chain combines TRBV7-2 with TRBJ2-3, with 12 bases aligning to TRBD2. CDR1 SGHTA and CDR2 FQGNSA come from the germline V gene. Trimming took 5 bases from V and 6 from J; bases not matched to a gene: 6. The CDR3 totals 15 residues. This CDR3 is CASSPSGGAWDTQYF. The DNA of the CDR3 is TGTGCCAGCAGCCCTAGCGGGGGGGCCTGGGATACGCAGTATTTT.

The V gene is TRBV7-2, the J gene TRBJ1-5; 7 nucleotides agree with TRBD1. The V and J ends lost 4 bases and 2 bases, in that order; junction bases with no gene match: 2. Germline CDR1 reads SGHTA; CDR2 reads FQGNSA. The CDR3 is made up of 14 amino acids. CDR3 sequence: CASSSGQGNQPQHF. The DNA of the CDR3 is TGTGCCAGCAGCTCCGGACAGGGCAATCAGCCCCAGCATTTT.

This clone was recorded once. The chain recombines TRBV7-9 with TRBJ1-1, with TRBD1 matching over 9 bases. Germline lookup yields CDR1 SEHNR and CDR2 FQNEAQ (reference sequence). The CDR3 extends over 14 amino acids. V shed 5 bases, J shed 7 bases, and the junction held 8 bases outside the gene matches. This chain's CDR3 is CASSLGTGQNEAFF. Written as DNA, the CDR3 is TGTGCCAGCAGCCTCGGGACAGGGCAAAATGAAGCTTTCTTT.

This sequence joins TRBV11-2 and TRBJ2-1; 7 bases line up with TRBD2. Germline V gene data show CDR1 as SGHAT and CDR2 as FQNNGV. After removal of 4 bases from V and 1 base from J, the junction contained 7 bases not matched to a gene. The CDR3 extends over 16 amino acids. The CDR3 protein is CASSSTSGASYNEQFF. CDR3 sequence (DNA): TGTGCCAGCAGCTCGACGAGCGGGGCTTCCTACAATGAGCAGTTCTTC. The full variable domain, in which reference TRBV11-2 and TRBJ2-1 provide the parts outside the CDR3, is EAGVAQSPRYKIIEKRQSVAFWCNPISGHATLYWYQQILGQGPKLLIQFQNNGVVDDSQLPKDRFSAERLKGVDSTLKIQPAKLEDSAVYLCASSSTSGASYNEQFFGPGTRLTVL.

V is TRBV6-5 and J is TRBJ1-1; tentative D call: TRBD1 (5 bases). Trimming took 5 bases from V and 1 from J, leaving 11 bases between them. CDR1 is MNHEY, CDR2 SVGAGI, per germline. This CDR3 is 14 amino acids long. In nucleotides, the CDR3 is TGTGCCAGCAGTACGGGCAGGGCGAACACTGAAGCTTTCTTT. This sequence encodes CASSTGRANTEAFF.

The V and J genes are TRBV9 and TRBJ2-1; 7 bases fit TRBD1. The CDR3 consists of 15 residues. With V trimmed by 2 bases and J by 2 bases, 4 bases remained unmatched. Looked up from germline, CDR1 is SGDLS and CDR2 is YYNGEE. The CDR3 DNA sequence: TGTGCCAGCAGCGTTACAGGGGAGACCTACAATGAGCAGTTCTTC. Its protein is CASSVTGETYNEQFF.

The table lists this clone with a count of one. The V gene is TRBV5-1, the J gene TRBJ2-5, with a weak D call TRBD1 (6 bases). Germline loops: CDR1 SGHRS, CDR2 YFSETQ. V lost 0 bases and J 6 bases, leaving 15 bases between the germline ends. The CDR3 consists of 15 residues. Here the CDR3 reads CASSLEQGEGKTQYF. The CDR3 region has the DNA TGCGCCAGCAGCTTGGAACAGGGAGAGGGGAAGACCCAGTACTTC.

This chain links TRBV10-3 with TRBJ2-5; D might be TRBD1 (6 bases). Germline V gives CDR1 ENHRY, CDR2 SYGVKD. Trimming left V 0 bases short and J 0 bases short, with 8 bases between. The CDR3 is 15 residues long. In DNA, the CDR3 is TGTGCCATCAGTGAGTCGGCAGGGGACCAAGAGACCCAGTACTTC. Translated: CAISESAGDQETQYF.